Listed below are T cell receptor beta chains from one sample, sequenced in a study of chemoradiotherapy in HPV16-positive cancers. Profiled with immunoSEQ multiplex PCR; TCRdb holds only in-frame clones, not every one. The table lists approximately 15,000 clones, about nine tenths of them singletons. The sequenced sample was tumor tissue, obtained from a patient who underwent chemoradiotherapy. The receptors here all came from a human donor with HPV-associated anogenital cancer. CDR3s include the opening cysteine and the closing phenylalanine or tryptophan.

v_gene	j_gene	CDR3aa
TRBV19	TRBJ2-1	CASSLYSGSLWNEQFF
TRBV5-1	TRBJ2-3	CASSLLAGGDTQYF
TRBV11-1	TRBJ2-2	CASSLGTGGELFF
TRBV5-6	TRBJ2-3	CASSGQTGADTQYF
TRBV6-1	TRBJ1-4	CASSEAEQQEKLFF
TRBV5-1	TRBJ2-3	CASSSRDRGRDTQYF
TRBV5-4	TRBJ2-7	CASSSQGELREQYF
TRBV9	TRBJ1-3	CASSLSWTGNTIYF
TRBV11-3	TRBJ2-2	CASSSSTSGIPGELFF
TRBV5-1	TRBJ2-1	CASSLDPQGTPEQFF
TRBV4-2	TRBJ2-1	CASSQGLAGYEQFF
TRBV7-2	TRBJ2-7	CASSLRSISSYEQYF
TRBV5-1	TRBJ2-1	CASSLEGDSYNEQFF
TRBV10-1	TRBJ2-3	CASSDGNTDTQYF
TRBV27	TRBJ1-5	CASSPSRANQPQHF
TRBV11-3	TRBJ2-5	CASSLGEPETQYF
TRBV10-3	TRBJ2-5	CAISVGGTAQETQYF
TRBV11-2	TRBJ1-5	CASSLAENQPQHF
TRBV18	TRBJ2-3	CASSPPGTGGGGTQYF
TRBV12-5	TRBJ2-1	CARTRGTSNEQFF
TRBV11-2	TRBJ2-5	CASSLGNQETQYF
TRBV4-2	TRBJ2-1	CASSQGLAGAREQFF
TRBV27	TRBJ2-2	CASSFPREGHPGELFF
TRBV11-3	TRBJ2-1	CASRPRDRSSYNEQFF
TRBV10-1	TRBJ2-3	CASGHERDTQYF
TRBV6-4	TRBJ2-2	CASSDEASGNTGELFF
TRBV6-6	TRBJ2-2	CASSYTDRGDGELFF
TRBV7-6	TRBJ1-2	CASSTAPGQGIYGYTF
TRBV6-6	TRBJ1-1	CASIRTLNTEAFF